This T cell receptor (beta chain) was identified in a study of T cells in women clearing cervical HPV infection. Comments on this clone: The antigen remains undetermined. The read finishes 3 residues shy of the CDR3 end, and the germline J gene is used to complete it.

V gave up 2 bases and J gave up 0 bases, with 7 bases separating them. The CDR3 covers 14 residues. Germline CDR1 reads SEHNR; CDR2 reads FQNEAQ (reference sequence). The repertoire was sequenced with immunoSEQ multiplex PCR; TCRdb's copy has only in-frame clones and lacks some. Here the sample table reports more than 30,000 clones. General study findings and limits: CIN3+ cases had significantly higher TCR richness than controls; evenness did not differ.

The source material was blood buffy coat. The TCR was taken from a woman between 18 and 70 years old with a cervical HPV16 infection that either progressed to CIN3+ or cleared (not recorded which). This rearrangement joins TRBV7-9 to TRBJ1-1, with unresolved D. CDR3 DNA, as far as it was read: TGTGCCAGCAGCTTATCAAGCATGAACACTGAA. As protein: CASSLSSMNTE. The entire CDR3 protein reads CASSLSSMNTEAFF.